This T cell receptor beta chain was recovered during a study of CD8+CD57+ T cells in acquired aplastic anemia (dated by TCRdb to the late 2010s). Regarding the complete study: A mean of about 3.2 ug of DNA, ranging from roughly 0.17 to 30 ug, was extracted from sorted CD4+ and CD8+ cells. CD8+CD57+ expansion was defined as frequency above the mean frequency observed in healthy subjects. On the study overall, not on this receptor specifically: Although 25 to 30 CD8+ CDR3 sequences were shared by patients and controls, these sequences appeared highly expressed in patients and within the immunodominant clones of patients. CD8+ Simpson's diversity did not differ significantly between patients and healthy controls (P=0.060).

Patients chosen for sequencing had shown expansion of CD8+CD57+ cells by flow cytometry. Every patient had a diagnosis of severe acquired aplastic anemia based on International Study of Aplastic Anemia and Agranulocytosis and Camitta criteria. At the time blood was sampled, none of the patients had received any therapy. In the study, sorted CD4+ and CD8+ blood T cells from patients with severe aplastic anemia and from healthy subjects underwent deep sequencing of TCR repertoires. Patients were enrolled under clinicaltrials.gov protocols 00001620, 01623167, 00001397, 00071045, 00081523 and 00961064 in the USA. Ficoll-Paque density gradient centrifugation was used to isolate peripheral blood mononuclear cells. Before DNA extraction, CD4+ and CD8+ T cells were sorted with FACS or magnetic beads. Profiling of TCR beta VDJ combinations and CDR3 sequences used genomic DNA as the template. TCR repertoire sequencing was run on an Illumina HiSeq 2000. The published analysis was carried out like this. TRBV/TRBJ rearrangement plots, CDR3 size and DJ length profiles, and Simpson's diversity index were used to assess repertoires. The immunodominant clone was defined as the most abundant DNA sequence in deep sequencing data. CDR3 amino acid sequences were screened for sharing across subjects and compared with published repertoires and the VDJdb database. Clones were called with MiXCR by TCRdb after fastp trimmed the public reads at Q25, and only in-frame beta chains were retained. Every CDR3 protein is listed once, alongside the most common genes and DNA of its rows. The V and J calls reflect TCRdb's pipeline rather than the authors' work. A total of 150,000 or so distinct CDR3 sequences appear in this sample, roughly 43% of them only once. The ten largest make up around 1.1% of the sample.

For this clonotype: Its antigen target is currently unknown. The record has no base qualities; no much larger clone is one base away.

The sample consisted of sorted CD4+, CD8+, or CD8+CD57+ T cells (not recorded which) from PBMCs. The origin of this receptor is a human donor with aplastic anemia.

The sequenced DNA: TGTGCCACGGCTTCTAGCGGGAGGGCCGGGGAGCAGTACTTC. It encodes CATASSGRAGEQYF. Recombination connected TRBV10-3 to TRBJ2-7; TRBD2 agrees with 12 junctional bases. CDR1 and CDR2 are read off the germline V gene as ENHRY and SYGVKD. Including cysteine and phenylalanine, the CDR3 has 14 amino acids. The sequence is cut down to CDR3 DNA, 42 bases in frame from base 1. The germline V end is reduced by 10 bases and the J end by 7 bases; junction bases left unmatched: 11.